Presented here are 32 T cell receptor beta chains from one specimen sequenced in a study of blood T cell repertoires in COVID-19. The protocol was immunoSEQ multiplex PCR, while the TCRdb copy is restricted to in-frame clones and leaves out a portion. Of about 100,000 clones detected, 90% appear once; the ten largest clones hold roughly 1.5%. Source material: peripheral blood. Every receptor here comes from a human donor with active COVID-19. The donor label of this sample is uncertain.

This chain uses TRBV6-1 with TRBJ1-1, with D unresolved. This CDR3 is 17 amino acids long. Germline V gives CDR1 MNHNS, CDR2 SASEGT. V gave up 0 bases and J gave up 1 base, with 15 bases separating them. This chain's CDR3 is CASSEAQEGSPNTEAFF. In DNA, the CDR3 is TGTGCCAGCAGTGAAGCGCAGGAGGGCTCCCCGAACACTGAAGCTTTCTTT.

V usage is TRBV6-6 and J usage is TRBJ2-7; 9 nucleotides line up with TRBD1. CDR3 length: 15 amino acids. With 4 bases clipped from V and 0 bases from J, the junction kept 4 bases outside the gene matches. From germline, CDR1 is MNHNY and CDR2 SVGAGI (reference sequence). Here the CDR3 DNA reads TGTGCCAGCAGTTCGGGACAGGGAACCTCCTACGAGCAGTACTTC. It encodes CASSSGQGTSYEQYF.

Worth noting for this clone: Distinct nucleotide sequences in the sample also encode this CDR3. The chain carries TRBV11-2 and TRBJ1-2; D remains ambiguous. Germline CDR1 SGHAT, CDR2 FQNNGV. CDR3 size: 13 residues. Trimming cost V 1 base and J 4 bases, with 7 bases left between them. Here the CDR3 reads CASSLGGSYGYTF. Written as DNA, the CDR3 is TGTGCCAGCAGCTTAGGAGGGAGCTATGGCTACACCTTC.

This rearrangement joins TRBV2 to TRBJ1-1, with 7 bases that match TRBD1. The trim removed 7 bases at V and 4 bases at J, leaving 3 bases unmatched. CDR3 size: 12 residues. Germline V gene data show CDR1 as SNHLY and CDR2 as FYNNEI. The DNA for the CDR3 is TGTGCCAGCAAAAGGGGGCTCACTGAAGCTTTCTTT. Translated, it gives CASKRGLTEAFF. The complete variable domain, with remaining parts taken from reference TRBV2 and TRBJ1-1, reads EPEVTQTPSHQVTQMGQEVILRCVPISNHLYFYWYRQILGQKVEFLVSFYNNEISEKSEIFDDQFSVERPDGSNFTLKIRSTKLEDSAMYFCASKRGLTEAFFGQGTRLTVV.

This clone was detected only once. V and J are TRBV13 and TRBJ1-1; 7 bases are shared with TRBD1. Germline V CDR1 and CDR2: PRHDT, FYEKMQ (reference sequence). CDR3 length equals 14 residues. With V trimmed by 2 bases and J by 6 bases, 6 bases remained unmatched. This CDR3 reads CASSLPGQDAEAFF. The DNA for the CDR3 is TGTGCCAGCAGCTTACCCGGACAGGACGCTGAAGCTTTCTTT. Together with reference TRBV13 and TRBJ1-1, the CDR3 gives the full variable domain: AAGVIQSPRHLIKEKRETATLKCYPIPRHDTVYWYQQGPGQDPQFLISFYEKMQSDKGSIPDRFSAQQFSDYHSELNMSSLELGDSALYFCASSLPGQDAEAFFGQGTRLTVV.

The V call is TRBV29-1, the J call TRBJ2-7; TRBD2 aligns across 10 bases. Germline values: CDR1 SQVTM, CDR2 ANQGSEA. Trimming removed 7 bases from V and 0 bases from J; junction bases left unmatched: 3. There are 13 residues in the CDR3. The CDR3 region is CSERTSGSYEQYF. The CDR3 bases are TGCAGCGAGCGGACTAGCGGCTCCTACGAGCAGTACTTC.

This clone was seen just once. The CDR3 DNA reads as TGTGCCAGCAGCGCGACAGGATCTGGAAACACCATATATTTT. Translation gives CASSATGSGNTIYF. The rearrangement uses TRBV9 and TRBJ1-3, with D possibly being TRBD1 (6 bases). The germline gives CDR1 SGDLS, CDR2 YYNGEE. With 3 bases removed from V and 1 base from J, the gap between germline ends came to 8 bases. The CDR3 totals 14 residues.

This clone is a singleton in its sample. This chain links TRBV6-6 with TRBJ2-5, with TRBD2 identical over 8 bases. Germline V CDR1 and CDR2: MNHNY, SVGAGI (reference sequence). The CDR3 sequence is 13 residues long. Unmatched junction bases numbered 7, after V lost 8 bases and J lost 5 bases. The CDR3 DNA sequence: TGTGCCAGCGCGGGACTAGTGTTGGAGACCCAGTACTTC. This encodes CASAGLVLETQYF.

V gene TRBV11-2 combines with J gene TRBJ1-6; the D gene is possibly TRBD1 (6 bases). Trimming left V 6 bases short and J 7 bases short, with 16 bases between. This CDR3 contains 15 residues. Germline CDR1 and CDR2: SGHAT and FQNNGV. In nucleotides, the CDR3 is TGTGCCAGCAGGTTTTACAGGGCTCCAAATTCACCCCTCCACTTT. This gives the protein CASRFYRAPNSPLHF.

CDR3 amino acids: CASSPTSRGGHQADTQYF. The CDR3 region has the DNA TGTGCCAGCAGCCCCACCTCTCGGGGGGGCCACCAGGCAGATACGCAGTATTTT. The V call is TRBV6-2 or TRBV6-3, the J call TRBJ2-3, with 8 nucleotides matching TRBD2. CDR3 length: 18 amino acids. Looked up from germline, CDR1 is MNHEY and CDR2 is SVGEGT. V trimming: 6 bases; J trimming: 4 bases; junction bases outside the gene matches: 18.

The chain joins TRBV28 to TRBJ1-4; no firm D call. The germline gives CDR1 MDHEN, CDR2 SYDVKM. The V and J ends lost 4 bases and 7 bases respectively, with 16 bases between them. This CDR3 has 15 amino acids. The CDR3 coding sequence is TGTGCCAGCAGTTCCCTGAGTGGTCTAGGTGAAAAACTGTTTTTT. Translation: CASSSLSGLGEKLFF.

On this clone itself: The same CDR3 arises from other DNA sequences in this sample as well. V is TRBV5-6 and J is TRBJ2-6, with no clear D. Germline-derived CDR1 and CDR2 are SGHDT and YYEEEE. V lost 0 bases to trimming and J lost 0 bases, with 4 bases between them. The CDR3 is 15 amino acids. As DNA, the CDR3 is TGTGCCAGCAGCTTGGACAGCTCTGGGGCCAACGTCCTGACTTTC. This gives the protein CASSLDSSGANVLTF.

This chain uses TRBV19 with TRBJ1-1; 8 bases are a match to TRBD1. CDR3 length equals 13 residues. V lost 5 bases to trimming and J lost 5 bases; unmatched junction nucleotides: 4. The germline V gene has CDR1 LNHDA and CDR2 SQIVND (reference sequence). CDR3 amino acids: CASSQGAGTEAFF. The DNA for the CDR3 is TGTGCCAGTAGTCAGGGGGCCGGAACTGAAGCTTTCTTT.

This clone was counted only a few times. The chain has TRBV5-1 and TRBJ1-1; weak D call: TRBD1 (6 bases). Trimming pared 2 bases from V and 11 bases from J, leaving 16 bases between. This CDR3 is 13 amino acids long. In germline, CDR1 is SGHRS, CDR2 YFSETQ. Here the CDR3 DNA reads TGCGCCAGCAGCTTCACAGGGCCGGCTGTGGCTTTCTTT. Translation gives CASSFTGPAVAFF. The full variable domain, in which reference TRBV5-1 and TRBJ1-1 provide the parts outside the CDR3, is KAGVTQTPRYLIKTRGQQVTLSCSPISGHRSVSWYQQTPGQGLQFLFEYFSETQRNKGNFPGRFSGRQFSNSRSEMNVSTLELGDSALYLCASSFTGPAVAFFGQGTRLTVV.

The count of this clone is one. CDR3 sequence reads: CASSWGRGNTEAFF. For the CDR3, the DNA is TGTGCCAGCAGTTGGGGGCGAGGGAACACTGAAGCTTTCTTT. V usage is TRBV6-5 and J usage is TRBJ1-1, with D maybe TRBD1 (6 bases). CDR1 and CDR2 (germline): MNHEY, SVGAGI. Trimming took 4 bases from V and 1 from J, leaving 10 bases between them. This CDR3 contains 14 residues.

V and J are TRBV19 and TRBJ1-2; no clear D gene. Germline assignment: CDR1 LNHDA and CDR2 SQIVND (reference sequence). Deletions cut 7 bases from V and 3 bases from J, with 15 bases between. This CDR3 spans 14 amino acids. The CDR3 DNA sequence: TGTGCCAGTATACGTGACACCGGTCACTATGGCTACACCTTC. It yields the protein CASIRDTGHYGYTF.

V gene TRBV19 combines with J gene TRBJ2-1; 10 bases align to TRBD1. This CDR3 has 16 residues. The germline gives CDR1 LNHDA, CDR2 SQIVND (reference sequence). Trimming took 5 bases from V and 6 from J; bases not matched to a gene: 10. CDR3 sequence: CASSSTTGGAFNEQFF. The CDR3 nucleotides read TGTGCCAGTAGTTCCACGACAGGGGGCGCGTTCAATGAGCAGTTCTTC.

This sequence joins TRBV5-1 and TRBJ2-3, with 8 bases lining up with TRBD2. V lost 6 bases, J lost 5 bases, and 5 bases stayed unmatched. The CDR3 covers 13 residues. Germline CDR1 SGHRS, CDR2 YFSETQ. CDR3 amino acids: CASNSGVGDTQYF. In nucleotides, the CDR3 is TGCGCCAGCAATAGCGGGGTGGGAGATACGCAGTATTTT.

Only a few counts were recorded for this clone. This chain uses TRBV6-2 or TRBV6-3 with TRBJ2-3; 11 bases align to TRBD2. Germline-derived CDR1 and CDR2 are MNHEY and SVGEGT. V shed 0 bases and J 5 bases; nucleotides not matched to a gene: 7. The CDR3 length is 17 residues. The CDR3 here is CASSYSPSGGPIDTQYF. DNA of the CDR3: TGTGCCAGCAGTTACTCGCCTAGCGGGGGGCCCATAGATACGCAGTATTTT.

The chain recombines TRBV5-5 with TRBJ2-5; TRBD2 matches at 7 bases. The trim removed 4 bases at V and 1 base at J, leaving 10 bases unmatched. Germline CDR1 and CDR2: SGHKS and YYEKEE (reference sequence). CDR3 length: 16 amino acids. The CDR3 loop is CASSRLSGASQETQYF. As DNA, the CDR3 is TGTGCCAGCAGCCGGCTGAGCGGGGCGTCCCAAGAGACCCAGTACTTC.

The CDR3 protein is CASSHLLTKPGAPEQFF. DNA of the CDR3: TGCGCCAGCAGCCACCTCTTAACCAAGCCAGGCGCCCCTGAGCAGTTCTTC. The V gene is TRBV4-1, the J gene TRBJ2-1; D remains ambiguous. Trimming left V 3 bases short and J 9 bases short, with 24 bases between. CDR1 and CDR2 (germline): MGHRA, YSYEKL. The CDR3 has 17 amino acids.

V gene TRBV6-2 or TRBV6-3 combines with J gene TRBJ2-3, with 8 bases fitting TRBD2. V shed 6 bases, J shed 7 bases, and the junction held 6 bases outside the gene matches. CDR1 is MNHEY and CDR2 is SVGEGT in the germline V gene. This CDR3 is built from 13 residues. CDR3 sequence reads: CASSPGTRYTQYF. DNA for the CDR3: TGTGCCAGCAGCCCCGGGACTAGATATACGCAGTATTTT.

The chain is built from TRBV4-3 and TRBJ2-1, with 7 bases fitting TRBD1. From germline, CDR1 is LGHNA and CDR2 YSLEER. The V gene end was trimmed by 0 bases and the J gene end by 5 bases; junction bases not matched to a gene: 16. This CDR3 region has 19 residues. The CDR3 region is CASSQDHAGDRAKNNEQFF. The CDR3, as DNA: TGCGCCAGCAGCCAAGATCACGCAGGGGACAGAGCAAAAAACAATGAGCAGTTCTTC.

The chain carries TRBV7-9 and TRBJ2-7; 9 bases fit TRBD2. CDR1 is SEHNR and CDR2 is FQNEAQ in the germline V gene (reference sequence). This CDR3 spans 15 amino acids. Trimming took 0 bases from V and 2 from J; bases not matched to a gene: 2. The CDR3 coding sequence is TGTGCCAGCAGCTTAGCTAGCGGGGGTACCTACGAGCAGTACTTC. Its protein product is CASSLASGGTYEQYF.

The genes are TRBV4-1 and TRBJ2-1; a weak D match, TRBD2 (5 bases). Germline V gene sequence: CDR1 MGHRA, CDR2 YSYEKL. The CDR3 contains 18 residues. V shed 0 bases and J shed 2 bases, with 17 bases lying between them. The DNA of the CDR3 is TGCGCCAGCAGCCAAGATCGAGGTGGTCCCGGGACCTACAATGAGCAGTTCTTC. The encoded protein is CASSQDRGGPGTYNEQFF.

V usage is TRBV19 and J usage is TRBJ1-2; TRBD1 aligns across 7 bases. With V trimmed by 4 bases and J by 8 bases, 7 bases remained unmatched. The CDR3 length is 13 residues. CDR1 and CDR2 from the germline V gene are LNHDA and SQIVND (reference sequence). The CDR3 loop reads CASSTLQGIGYTF. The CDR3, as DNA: TGTGCCAGTAGTACGTTACAGGGGATCGGCTACACCTTC.

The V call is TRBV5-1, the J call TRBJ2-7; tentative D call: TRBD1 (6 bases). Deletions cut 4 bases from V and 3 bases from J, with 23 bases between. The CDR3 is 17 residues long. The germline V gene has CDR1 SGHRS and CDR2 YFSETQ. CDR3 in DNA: TGCGCCAGCAGCGCAACTCCTTCAGGGGCAACCTACTACGAGCAGTACTTC. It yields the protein CASSATPSGATYYEQYF.

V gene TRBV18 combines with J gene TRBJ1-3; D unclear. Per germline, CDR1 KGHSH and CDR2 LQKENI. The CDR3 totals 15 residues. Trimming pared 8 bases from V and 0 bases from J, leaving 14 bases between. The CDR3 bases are TGTGCCAGCCATGGTCGCGGAAGCTCTGGAAACACCATATATTTT. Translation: CASHGRGSSGNTIYF.

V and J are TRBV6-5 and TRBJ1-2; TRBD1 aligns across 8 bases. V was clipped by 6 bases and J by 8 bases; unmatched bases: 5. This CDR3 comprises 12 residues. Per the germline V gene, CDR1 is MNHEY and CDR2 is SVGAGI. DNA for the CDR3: TGTGCCAGCAGCAGACAGGGGCAGGGCTACACCTTC. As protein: CASSRQGQGYTF.

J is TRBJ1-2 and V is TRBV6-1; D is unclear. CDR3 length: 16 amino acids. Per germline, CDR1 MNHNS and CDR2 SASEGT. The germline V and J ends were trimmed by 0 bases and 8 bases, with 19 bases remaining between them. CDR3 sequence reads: CASSEAYGSRTRGYTF. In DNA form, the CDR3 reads TGTGCCAGCAGTGAAGCCTACGGCAGTCGGACTAGGGGCTACACCTTC.

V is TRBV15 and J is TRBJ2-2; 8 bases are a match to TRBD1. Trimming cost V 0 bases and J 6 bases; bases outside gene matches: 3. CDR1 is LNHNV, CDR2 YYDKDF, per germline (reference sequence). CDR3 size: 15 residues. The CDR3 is CATSREDREAGELFF. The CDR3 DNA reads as TGTGCCACCAGCAGAGAGGACAGGGAGGCCGGGGAGCTGTTTTTT.

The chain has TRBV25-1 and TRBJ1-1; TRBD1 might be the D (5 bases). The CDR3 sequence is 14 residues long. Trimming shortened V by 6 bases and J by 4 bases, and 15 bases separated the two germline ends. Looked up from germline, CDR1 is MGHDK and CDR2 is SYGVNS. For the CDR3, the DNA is TGTGCCAGCAGCCCGATCGGGGGAGGCACTGAAGCTTTCTTT. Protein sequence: CASSPIGGGTEAFF.